The entry below gives a single T cell receptor beta chain sequence along with its context. Its antigen specificity is not known. No much larger clone is present one base from it, and per-base qualities are unavailable. Germline trimming: 3 bases from V, 4 bases from J; junction bases outside gene matches: 3. Sequences MNHNS (CDR1) and SASEGT (CDR2) are obtained from the germline V gene. The CDR3, from cysteine to phenylalanine, totals 14 residues. Left in the record is the CDR3 DNA by itself, 42 bases read in frame from the first base. This entry comes from a study of MAIT cells during Salmonella Paratyphi A infection (dated by TCRdb to about 2017). Describing the broader study: A single dose of 1-5x10^3 CFU of S. Paratyphi A strain NVGH308 was swallowed by adult volunteers aged 18 to 60. Diagnosed volunteers received ciprofloxacin 500 mg twice daily for 14 days starting at diagnosis.

Results the study describes overall, beyond this receptor: More expansion or contraction among the top five MAIT clonotypes was shown in diagnosed volunteers than in healthy controls (approximately 0.53 versus 0.13), suggesting infection-driven repertoire reshaping. Although the availability of volunteer samples limited sample sizes, the sizes were judged adequate for detecting differences between groups. The space taken up by over-represented MAIT clonotypes dropped significantly from baseline to mid-infection (roughly 0.18 to 0.096), while post-infection showed no significant difference. MAIT TRBV usage was oligoclonal, favouring TRBV20 and TRBV6, and appeared unchanged by infection.

Explained via the paper, the time point label denotes: before S. Paratyphi A challenge (baseline). MAIT cells were defined as Valpha7.2+ CD161+ T cells and were identified and sorted by flow cytometry. Over time, circulating MAIT cell TCRbeta repertoires were profiled in a handful of volunteers who came down with enteric fever following controlled oral challenge with live Salmonella Paratyphi A. Each diagnosed volunteer contributed MAIT cell samples at pre-infection, mid-infection and post-infection timepoints. Enteric fever was diagnosed as Paratyphi A bacteremia and/or persistent fever above 38 °C lasting more than 12 hours. Infection was diagnosed in challenged volunteers between day 4 and day 7 after challenge. For RNA extraction, roughly 4,500 to 11,000 MAIT cells from each sample were sorted straight into RNAqueous-Micro lysis buffer. Lymphoprep gradient centrifugation was used to isolate peripheral blood mononuclear cells from blood samples and leukocyte cones. Sorting was done on either a BD FACSAria Fusion or a BD FACSAria III sorter.

To prepare the library, 5' RACE was applied. Two rounds of PCR with Phusion High-Fidelity polymerase amplified TCRbeta, with sample-specific barcodes added in the primers. Template-switch cDNA synthesis with SMARTScribe reverse transcriptase and a TRBC-specific primer was used to generate TCRbeta libraries. The barcoded samples were pooled and then prepared using the NEBNext Ultra DNA Library Prep Kit for Illumina. Sequencing of libraries was performed on an Illumina MiSeq with the MiSeq reagent kit v2, 300 cycles. Per the source publication's procedure: Jemultiplexer demultiplexed the reads by barcode, and MiTCR with default parameters aligned the reads. Non-functional sequences were filtered out with VDJtools, and clonotypes were defined by amino acid sequence, with frequencies based on assigned sequence reads. In the clonal space homeostasis analysis, clonotypes were grouped by frequency into over-represented (0.05-1), large, medium and small bins. TCRdb trimmed public reads at Q25 via fastp, called clones via MiXCR and kept in-frame beta chains. Each entry merges the rows of one CDR3 protein and shows their most common DNA and genes. TCRdb, rather than the study authors, made the V and J calls. This sample holds some 550 distinct CDR3 sequences; 35% to 40% were observed only once. Under 50% of the sample is taken by the ten largest.

Here the sequenced sample was MAIT cells from blood, taken at the first sampling point of the challenge study. The chain is encoded by TRBV6-1 joined to TRBJ2-1, with 7 middle bases fitting TRBD2. The clonotype originates from a person between 18 and 70 years old who was deliberately infected with Salmonella Paratyphi A in a paratyphoid fever challenge study. The CDR3 sequence is CASSDYSGYNEQFF. The DNA sequence is TGTGCCAGCAGTGACTATAGCGGGTACAATGAGCAGTTCTTC.